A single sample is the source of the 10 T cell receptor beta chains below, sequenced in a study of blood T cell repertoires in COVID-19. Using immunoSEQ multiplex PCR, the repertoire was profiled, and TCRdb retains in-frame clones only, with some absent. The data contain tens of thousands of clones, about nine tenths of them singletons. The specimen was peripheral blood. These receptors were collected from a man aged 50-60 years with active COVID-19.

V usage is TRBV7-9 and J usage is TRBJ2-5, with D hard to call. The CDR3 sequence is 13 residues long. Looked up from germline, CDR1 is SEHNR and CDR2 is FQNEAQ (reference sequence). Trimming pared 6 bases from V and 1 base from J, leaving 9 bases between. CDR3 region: CASRRQPQETQYF. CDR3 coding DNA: TGTGCCAGCAGAAGACAACCCCAAGAGACCCAGTACTTC.

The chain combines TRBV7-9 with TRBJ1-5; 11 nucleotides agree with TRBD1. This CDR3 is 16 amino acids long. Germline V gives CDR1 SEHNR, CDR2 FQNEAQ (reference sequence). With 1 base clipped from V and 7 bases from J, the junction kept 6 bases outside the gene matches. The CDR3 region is CASSLGTGGLRQPQHF. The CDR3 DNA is TGTGCCAGCAGCTTAGGGACAGGGGGCTTGCGACAGCCCCAGCATTTT.

CDR3 sequence reads: CASSQTTFQETQYF. The CDR3, as DNA: TGTGCCAGCAGCCAGACGACTTTTCAAGAGACCCAGTACTTC. The V and J genes are TRBV5-4 and TRBJ2-5; D is undetermined. Germline CDR1 SGHNT, CDR2 YYREEE (reference sequence). The V end was cut by 4 bases, the J end by 2 bases, with 12 bases between. CDR3 length: 14 amino acids. Together with reference TRBV5-4 and TRBJ2-5, the CDR3 gives the full variable domain: ETGVTQSPTHLIKTRGQQVTLRCSSQSGHNTVSWYQQALGQGPQFIFQYYREEENGRGNFPPRFSGLQFPNYSSELNVNALELDDSALYLCASSQTTFQETQYFGPGTRLLVL.

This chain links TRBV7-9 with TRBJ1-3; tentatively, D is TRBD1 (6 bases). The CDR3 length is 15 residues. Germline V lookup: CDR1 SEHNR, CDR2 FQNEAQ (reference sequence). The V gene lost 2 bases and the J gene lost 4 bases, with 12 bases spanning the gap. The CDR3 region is CASSLWTAKGNTIYF. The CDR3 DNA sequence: TGTGCCAGCAGCTTATGGACAGCGAAGGGAAACACCATATATTTT.

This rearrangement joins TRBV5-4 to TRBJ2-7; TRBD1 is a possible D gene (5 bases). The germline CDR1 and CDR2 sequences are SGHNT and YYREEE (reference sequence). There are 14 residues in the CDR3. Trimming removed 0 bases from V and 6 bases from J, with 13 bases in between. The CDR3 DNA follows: TGTGCCAGCAGCTTGGACAGGACCACCTTCGAGCAGTACTTC. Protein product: CASSLDRTTFEQYF.

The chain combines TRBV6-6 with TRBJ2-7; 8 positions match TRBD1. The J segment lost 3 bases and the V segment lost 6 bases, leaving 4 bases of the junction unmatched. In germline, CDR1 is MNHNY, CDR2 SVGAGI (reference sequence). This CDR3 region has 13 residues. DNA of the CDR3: TGTGCCAGCAGCCTTGGGACAGGCTACGAGCAGTACTTC. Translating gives CASSLGTGYEQYF.

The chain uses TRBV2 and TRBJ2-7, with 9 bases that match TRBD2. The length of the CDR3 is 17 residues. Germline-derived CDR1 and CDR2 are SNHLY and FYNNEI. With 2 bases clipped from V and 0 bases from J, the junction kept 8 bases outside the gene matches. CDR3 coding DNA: TGTGCCAGCAGTGAATTGCGGGAGGGCCGTTTCTCCTACGAGCAGTACTTC. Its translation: CASSELREGRFSYEQYF.

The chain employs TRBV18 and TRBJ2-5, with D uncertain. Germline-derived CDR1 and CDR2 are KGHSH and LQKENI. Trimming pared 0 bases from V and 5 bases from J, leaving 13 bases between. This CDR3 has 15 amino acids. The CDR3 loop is CASSPPNLVQETQYF. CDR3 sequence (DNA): TGTGCCAGCTCACCACCGAATCTTGTCCAGGAGACCCAGTACTTC.

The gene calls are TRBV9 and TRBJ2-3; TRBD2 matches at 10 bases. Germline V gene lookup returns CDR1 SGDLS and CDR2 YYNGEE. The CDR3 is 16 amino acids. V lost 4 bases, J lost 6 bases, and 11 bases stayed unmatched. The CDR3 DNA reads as TGTGCCAGCAGCCCCCACGCTAGCGGGAGTTTCGATACGCAGTATTTT. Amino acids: CASSPHASGSFDTQYF.

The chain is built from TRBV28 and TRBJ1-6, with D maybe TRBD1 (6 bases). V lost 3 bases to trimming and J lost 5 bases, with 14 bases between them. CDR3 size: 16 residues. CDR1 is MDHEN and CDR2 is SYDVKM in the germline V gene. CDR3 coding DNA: TGTGCCAGCAGTTTTCTGGCAGGGGACGATAATTCACCCCTCCACTTT. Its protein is CASSFLAGDDNSPLHF.